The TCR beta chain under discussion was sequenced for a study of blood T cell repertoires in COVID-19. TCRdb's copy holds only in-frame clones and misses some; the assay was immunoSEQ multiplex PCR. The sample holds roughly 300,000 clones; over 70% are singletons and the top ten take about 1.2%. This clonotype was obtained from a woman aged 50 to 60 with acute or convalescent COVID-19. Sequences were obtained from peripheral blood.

The DNA of the CDR3 is TGTGCCATCACTGGAGGGACTAGAAACAATGAGCAGTTCTTC. Its protein product is CAITGGTRNNEQFF. The chain recombines TRBV10-3 with TRBJ2-1, with TRBD2 matching 8 bases. Germline V CDR1 and CDR2: ENHRY, SYGVKD. Germline trimming cut 7 bases from V and 5 bases from J; bases unmatched to any gene: 7. CDR3 length: 14 amino acids.